Listed here are 3 T cell receptor beta chains from one sample, sequenced in a study of cytomegalovirus exposure and HLA in healthy donors. Repertoires were generated with immunoSEQ multiplex PCR, while TCRdb's copy carries only in-frame clones and drops some. The table lists around 300,000 clones, roughly 90% of them singletons. Sequenced sample: PBMCs. These receptors were taken from a woman aged 18-29 years in good health and CMV-seronegative.

This clone was seen a single time. The gene calls are TRBV27 and TRBJ2-7; D might be TRBD2 (5 bases). V lost 5 bases to trimming and J lost 6 bases, with 17 bases between them. The CDR3 loop spans 14 amino acids. The V gene's germline CDR1 is MNHEY and CDR2 SMNVEV (reference sequence). CDR3: CASSIGRRASEQYF. In DNA form, the CDR3 reads TGTGCCAGCAGTATTGGTCGGCGGGCCTCCGAGCAGTACTTC.

The chain uses TRBV2 and TRBJ1-1, with a tentative D call TRBD1 (6 bases). The CDR3 is made up of 16 amino acids. The germline V and J ends were trimmed by 5 bases and 4 bases, with 20 bases remaining between them. Germline-derived CDR1 and CDR2 are SNHLY and FYNNEI. In nucleotides, the CDR3 is TGTGCCAGCAGTAGACAGGCCTGGTCCTCAACCACTGAAGCTTTCTTT. The encoded protein is CASSRQAWSSTTEAFF.

The chain has TRBV6-5 and TRBJ2-1, with D perhaps TRBD1 (5 bases). This CDR3 is 15 amino acids long. The germline V gene encodes CDR1 MNHEY and CDR2 SVGAGI. Trimming took off 0 bases at V and 7 bases at J, with 13 bases between the two ends. The DNA of the CDR3 is TGTGCCAGCAGTTACTCGAGGTCAGGGCTTAATGAGCAGTTCTTC. Encoded protein: CASSYSRSGLNEQFF.